These 21 T cell receptor beta chains were all obtained from the same sample, sequenced in a study of response to subunit inactivated influenza vaccine. TCRdb ran MiXCR on the RT-PCR reads and lists one entry per CDR3 protein. Here the sample spans roughly 710,000 distinct CDR3 sequences, 14% being singletons. The input for sequencing was PBMCs from blood, taken around two weeks before vaccination. These receptors were collected from a man aged 45 to 65 who received an inactivated influenza vaccine.

The rearrangement links TRBV9 to TRBJ2-2; no reliable D call. The CDR3 contains 14 residues. Germline lookup yields CDR1 SGDLS and CDR2 YYNGEE. V was pared by 0 bases and J by 6 bases, with 9 bases between. The CDR3 region has the DNA TGTGCCAGCAGCGTAGGTGGGGTCTCCGGGGAGCTGTTTTTT. Its protein product is CASSVGGVSGELFF.

The V call is TRBV28, the J call TRBJ2-7; a possible D gene is TRBD1 (5 bases). The CDR3 contains 13 residues. Germline V gene lookup returns CDR1 MDHEN and CDR2 SYDVKM. With 7 bases removed from V and 3 bases from J, the gap between germline ends came to 13 bases. The CDR3 DNA sequence: TGTGCCAGCAACCCCACAGGAAGCTACGAGCAGTACTTC. Its protein product is CASNPTGSYEQYF.

The J gene is TRBJ2-5, the V gene TRBV7-9, with D perhaps given as TRBD1 or TRBD2 (5 bases each). Germline-derived CDR1 and CDR2 are SEHNR and FQNEAQ (reference sequence). V was clipped by 11 bases and J by 3 bases, with 13 bases between them. This CDR3 spans 12 amino acids. The CDR3 reads CAWGRQKETQYF. In DNA form, the CDR3 reads TGTGCCTGGGGACGGCAGAAAGAGACCCAGTACTTC.

The chain has TRBV28 and TRBJ2-3; 8 bases agree with TRBD2. This CDR3 is 15 amino acids long. Per the germline V gene, CDR1 is MDHEN and CDR2 is SYDVKM. Trimming cost V 2 bases and J 5 bases; bases outside gene matches: 6. The CDR3 sequence is CASSLGKRERDTQYF. The CDR3 DNA is TGTGCCAGCAGTTTAGGCAAGCGGGAGCGAGATACGCAGTATTTT.

This clonotype was seen a few times. The rearrangement links TRBV3-1 to TRBJ2-3; 8 positions match TRBD2. The CDR3 contains 13 residues. Germline CDR1 LGHDT, CDR2 YNNKEL (reference sequence). The ends lost 2 bases at V and 5 bases at J; junction bases unmatched: 0. CDR3 DNA sequence: TGTGCCAGCAGCCAACTAGCGGGAGATACGCAGTATTTT. Translation: CASSQLAGDTQYF.

About this clonotype itself: A much larger clone differs from this one at a single base, so this may be a read error. The chain combines TRBV10-3 with TRBJ2-3; D remains unclear. Looked up from germline, CDR1 is ENHRY and CDR2 is SYGVKD. The CDR3 runs 12 residues. Here the CDR3 DNA reads TGTGCCATCAAGACTGCCACAGATATGCAGTATTTT. Amino acids: CAIKTATDMQYF.

This chain uses TRBV7-9 with TRBJ2-5, with D tentatively TRBD1 (5 bases). The ends were cut back, 3 bases at V and 6 bases at J, with 11 bases in the middle. The CDR3 length is 13 residues. The V gene's germline CDR1 is SEHNR and CDR2 FQNEAQ (reference sequence). The DNA for the CDR3 is TGTGCCAGCAGCTTCCCAGGGCGGAAGACCCAGTACTTC. Translation: CASSFPGRKTQYF.

The chain joins TRBV7-9 to TRBJ1-2; TRBD1 aligns across 8 bases. With V trimmed by 4 bases and J by 8 bases, 6 bases remained unmatched. Germline V gene data show CDR1 as SEHNR and CDR2 as FQNEAQ (reference sequence). The CDR3 runs to 13 residues. The CDR3 reads CASSSETGAGYTF. The DNA of the CDR3 is TGTGCCAGCAGCTCAGAGACAGGGGCGGGCTACACCTTC.

This clonotype was counted a few times. The V gene is TRBV29-1, the J gene TRBJ2-3, with 7 bases identical to TRBD1. CDR3 size: 13 residues. Germline CDR1 and CDR2: SQVTM and ANQGSEA. The V segment lost 4 bases and the J segment 13 bases; nucleotides outside the gene matches: 14. CDR3 coding DNA: TGCAGCGTTGCCGCAGACAGGGTCGGTTTGAAGTATTTT. This codes for CSVAADRVGLKYF.

This clonotype was seen just once. The rearrangement joins TRBV7-2 to TRBJ1-6, with TRBD1 as a possible D gene (6 bases). The germline V gene encodes CDR1 SGHTA and CDR2 FQGNSA. This CDR3 comprises 17 residues. The germline V and J ends were trimmed by 1 base and 8 bases, with 18 bases remaining between them. The CDR3 bases are TGTGCCAGCAGCTTAGTGGGAGGGGGATCAAGTGATTCACCCCTCCACTTT. Translating gives CASSLVGGGSSDSPLHF.

The V gene is TRBV15, the J gene TRBJ2-7; D might be TRBD1 or TRBD2, each matching 5 bases. V lost 0 bases and J 1 base, leaving 10 bases between the germline ends. There are 15 residues in the CDR3. Germline lookup yields CDR1 LNHNV and CDR2 YYDKDF (reference sequence). The CDR3 DNA sequence: TGTGCCACCAGCAGAGATCCGGGACGATCCTACGAGCAGTACTTC. Its protein product is CATSRDPGRSYEQYF. The full variable domain, its missing parts supplied by reference TRBV15 and TRBJ2-7, is DAMVIQNPRYQVTQFGKPVTLSCSQTLNHNVMYWYQQKSSQAPKLLFHYYDKDFNNEADTPDNFQSRRPNTSFCFLDIRSPGLGDTAMYLCATSRDPGRSYEQYFGPGTRLTVT.

The chain uses TRBV12-3 or TRBV12-4 and TRBJ1-5; the D is unclear. Deletions cut 6 bases from V and 3 bases from J, with 12 bases between. CDR3 length: 14 residues. CDR3 DNA sequence: TGTGCCAGCAGGCTCGCAGGAGTCAATCAGCCCCAGCATTTT. Its translation is CASRLAGVNQPQHF.

CDR3 in DNA: TGTGCCACCAGCAGAGATCTTATGAGGACCACCGGGGAGCTGTTTTTT. Translating gives CATSRDLMRTTGELFF. The chain has TRBV15 and TRBJ2-2; D remains unclear. Germline CDR1 is LNHNV and CDR2 is YYDKDF (reference sequence). The CDR3 is made up of 16 amino acids. The V end lost 0 bases, the J end lost 4 bases, and 12 bases lay between the germline ends.

This chain connects TRBV24-1 to TRBJ1-2; unclear D gene. The CDR3 is 15 amino acids. CDR1 and CDR2 (germline): KGHDR, SFDVKD. The ends were cut back, 3 bases at V and 8 bases at J, with 18 bases in the middle. The CDR3: CATSDDRGYGIGYTF. The CDR3 DNA follows: TGTGCCACCAGTGATGACCGCGGCTACGGGATAGGCTACACCTTC.

The chain recombines TRBV12-3 or TRBV12-4 with TRBJ1-2, with D perhaps matching TRBD1 (5 bases). Trimming removed 1 base at V and 2 bases at J, with 11 bases between. There are 15 residues in the CDR3. CDR3 region: CASSLVQGSNYGYTF. In nucleotides, the CDR3 is TGTGCCAGCAGTTTAGTCCAGGGTTCCAACTATGGCTACACCTTC.

The table lists this clonotype with many counts. The genes are TRBV6-5 and TRBJ2-1; 7 bases agree with TRBD2. The trim removed 2 bases at V and 8 bases at J, leaving 6 bases unmatched. The germline gives CDR1 MNHEY, CDR2 SVGAGI. This CDR3 comprises 14 residues. The CDR3 DNA sequence: TGTGCCAGCAGTTACGGGGGGGGGATCGATGAGCAGTTCTTC. It specifies CASSYGGGIDEQFF.

This sequence joins TRBV6-5 and TRBJ2-2; the D is unclear. CDR3 length: 12 residues. Trimming removed 5 bases from V and 6 bases from J, with 7 bases in between. Germline CDR1 is MNHEY and CDR2 is SVGAGI. CDR3 nucleotides: TGTGCCAGCAGTAACGGGCCCGGGGAGCTGTTTTTT. Amino acid sequence: CASSNGPGELFF.

This clonotype occurred a few times. The chain is built from TRBV6-2 or TRBV6-3 and TRBJ2-1; 15 nucleotides match TRBD2. Trimming cost V 7 bases and J 1 base; bases outside gene matches: 5. Germline values: CDR1 MNHEY, CDR2 SVGEGT. The CDR3 spans 17 residues. CDR3 sequence: CASKGLAGGWSYNEQFF. In nucleotides, the CDR3 is TGTGCCAGCAAGGGACTAGCGGGAGGTTGGTCCTACAATGAGCAGTTCTTC.

The gene calls are TRBV4-1 and TRBJ1-5; no clear D. Germline CDR1 MGHRA, CDR2 YSYEKL. This CDR3 contains 17 residues. V was clipped by 0 bases and J by 2 bases, with 14 bases between them. The CDR3 is CASSQESAGDGNQPQHF. The CDR3 coding sequence is TGCGCCAGCAGCCAAGAATCCGCCGGGGATGGCAATCAGCCCCAGCATTTT.

The table lists this clonotype with a few counts. The V call is TRBV11-3, the J call TRBJ2-3; D call uncertain. Trimming stripped 6 bases from V and 6 bases from J, with 13 bases between. This CDR3 is built from 13 residues. The germline V gene encodes CDR1 SGHNT and CDR2 YENEEA. The CDR3 reads CASSLFVGDTQYF. CDR3 nucleotide sequence: TGTGCCAGCAGTCTATTTGTGGGCGATACGCAGTATTTT.

In this sample, this clonotype turned up a few times. This chain joins TRBV12-3 or TRBV12-4 and TRBJ2-1, with D perhaps matching TRBD1 (7 bases). CDR3 length: 15 residues. Trimming pared 6 bases from V and 7 bases from J, leaving 19 bases between. The CDR3 DNA is TGTGCCAGCAGGGGGGGACAGTGGGCCTCGAATGAGCAGTTCTTC. It encodes CASRGGQWASNEQFF.